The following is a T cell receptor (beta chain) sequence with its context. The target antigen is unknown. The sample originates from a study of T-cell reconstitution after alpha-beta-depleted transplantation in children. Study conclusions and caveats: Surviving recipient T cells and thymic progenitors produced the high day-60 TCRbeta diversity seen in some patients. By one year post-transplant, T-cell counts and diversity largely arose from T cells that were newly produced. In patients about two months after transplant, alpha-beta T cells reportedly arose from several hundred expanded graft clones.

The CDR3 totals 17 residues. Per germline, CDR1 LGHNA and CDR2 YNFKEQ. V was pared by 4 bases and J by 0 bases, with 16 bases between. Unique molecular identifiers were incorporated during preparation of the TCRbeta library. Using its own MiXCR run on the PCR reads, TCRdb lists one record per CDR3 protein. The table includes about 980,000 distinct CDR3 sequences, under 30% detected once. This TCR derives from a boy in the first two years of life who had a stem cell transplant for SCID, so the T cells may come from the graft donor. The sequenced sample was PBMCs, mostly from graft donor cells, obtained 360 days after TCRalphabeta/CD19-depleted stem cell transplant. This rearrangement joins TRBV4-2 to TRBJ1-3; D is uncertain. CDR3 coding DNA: TGTGCCAGCAGCCGCCGACGGATCCAAGGCTCTGGAAACACCATATATTTT. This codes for CASSRRRIQGSGNTIYF.